This entry lists 4 T cell receptor beta chains sequenced from one sample in a study of beta chain features in type 1 diabetes. Since all of the isolated RNA was reverse transcribed, expressed TCRB transcripts were what got sequenced. Here immunoSEQ multiplex PCR was the method, and the copy in TCRdb shows in-frame clones only, minus some. The table lists 900,000 or so clones, 17% of them singletons. Sequencing was carried out using naive CD4+ T cells from blood. The receptors were gathered from a young woman in good health.

The chain employs TRBV27 and TRBJ1-2; perhaps TRBD1 as D (6 bases). Deletions cut 5 bases from V and 4 bases from J, with 20 bases between. Germline-derived CDR1 and CDR2 are MNHEY and SMNVEV (reference sequence). The CDR3 length is 16 residues. In nucleotides, the CDR3 is TGTGCCAGCAGTCGCGGGGGGCAGGGAGGGAGCTATGGCTACACCTTC. Protein product: CASSRGGQGGSYGYTF.

J is TRBJ1-3 and V is TRBV28; no clear D gene. Germline CDR1 MDHEN, CDR2 SYDVKM. The CDR3 contains 14 residues. Trimming left V 6 bases short and J 0 bases short, with 9 bases between. The DNA of the CDR3 is TGTGCCAGCAGGTTGCAGGCCTCTGGAAACACCATATATTTT. This gives the protein CASRLQASGNTIYF.

This rearrangement joins TRBV11-2 to TRBJ2-4, with D perhaps matching TRBD2 (7 bases). The V end was cut by 6 bases, the J end by 9 bases, with 21 bases between. The CDR3 spans 15 residues. Germline V gene sequence: CDR1 SGHAT, CDR2 FQNNGV. CDR3 protein: CASSSLRGRGAIQYF. The CDR3 DNA reads TGTGCCAGCAGTAGTCTCAGGGGACGGGGGGCCATTCAGTACTTC.

V is TRBV5-1 and J is TRBJ2-1; 9 bases map to TRBD2. Germline-derived CDR1 and CDR2 are SGHRS and YFSETQ. Trimming removed 4 bases from V and 12 bases from J; junction bases left unmatched: 14. The length of the CDR3 is 15 residues. CDR3 amino acids: CASSATGTSTEGQFF. The CDR3 DNA reads as TGCGCCAGCAGCGCGACCGGGACTAGCACAGAGGGGCAGTTCTTC.